Here is one T cell receptor (beta chain) with its context. Its antigen is currently unknown. This sample is drawn from a study of cytomegalovirus exposure and HLA in healthy donors. Germline CDR1 reads LNHDA; CDR2 reads SQIVND (reference sequence). The length of the CDR3 is 17 residues. V lost 3 bases and J lost 0; bases outside the gene matches: 5. The study, taken as a whole, reports: About 87% or about 30% of the time was how often most TCR beta V segments were productive, according to an earlier analysis. Several V segments, TRBV6-2 and TRBV6-3 among them, could not be told apart and were dropped. A likely sequencing artifact accounted for one observed cluster of highly shared sequence variants.

With 60 Vbeta and 13 Jbeta primers, the PCR was carried out. TCRdb keeps only in-frame clones here, not all; method: immunoSEQ multiplex PCR. This table holds 80,000 to 95,000 clones, about 63% found once. Sequences were obtained from PBMCs. The clonotype was recovered from a woman under 40 in good health and CMV-seronegative. The chain couples TRBV19 to TRBJ2-1; 10 bases map to TRBD2. The DNA of the CDR3 is TGTGCCAGTAGTATCTCACTAGCGGGAAGCTCCTACAATGAGCAGTTCTTC. Its protein is CASSISLAGSSYNEQFF.